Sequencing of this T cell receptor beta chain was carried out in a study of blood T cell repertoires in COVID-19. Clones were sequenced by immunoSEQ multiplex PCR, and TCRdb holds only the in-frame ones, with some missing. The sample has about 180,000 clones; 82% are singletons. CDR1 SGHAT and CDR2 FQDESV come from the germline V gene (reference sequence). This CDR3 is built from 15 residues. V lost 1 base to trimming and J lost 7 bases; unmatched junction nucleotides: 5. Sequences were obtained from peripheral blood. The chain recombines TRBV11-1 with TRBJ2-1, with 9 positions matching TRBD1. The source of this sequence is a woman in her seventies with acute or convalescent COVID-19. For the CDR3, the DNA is TGTGCCAGCAGCTTAGGGGACAGGGTCGGAAATGAGCAGTTCTTC. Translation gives CASSLGDRVGNEQFF.